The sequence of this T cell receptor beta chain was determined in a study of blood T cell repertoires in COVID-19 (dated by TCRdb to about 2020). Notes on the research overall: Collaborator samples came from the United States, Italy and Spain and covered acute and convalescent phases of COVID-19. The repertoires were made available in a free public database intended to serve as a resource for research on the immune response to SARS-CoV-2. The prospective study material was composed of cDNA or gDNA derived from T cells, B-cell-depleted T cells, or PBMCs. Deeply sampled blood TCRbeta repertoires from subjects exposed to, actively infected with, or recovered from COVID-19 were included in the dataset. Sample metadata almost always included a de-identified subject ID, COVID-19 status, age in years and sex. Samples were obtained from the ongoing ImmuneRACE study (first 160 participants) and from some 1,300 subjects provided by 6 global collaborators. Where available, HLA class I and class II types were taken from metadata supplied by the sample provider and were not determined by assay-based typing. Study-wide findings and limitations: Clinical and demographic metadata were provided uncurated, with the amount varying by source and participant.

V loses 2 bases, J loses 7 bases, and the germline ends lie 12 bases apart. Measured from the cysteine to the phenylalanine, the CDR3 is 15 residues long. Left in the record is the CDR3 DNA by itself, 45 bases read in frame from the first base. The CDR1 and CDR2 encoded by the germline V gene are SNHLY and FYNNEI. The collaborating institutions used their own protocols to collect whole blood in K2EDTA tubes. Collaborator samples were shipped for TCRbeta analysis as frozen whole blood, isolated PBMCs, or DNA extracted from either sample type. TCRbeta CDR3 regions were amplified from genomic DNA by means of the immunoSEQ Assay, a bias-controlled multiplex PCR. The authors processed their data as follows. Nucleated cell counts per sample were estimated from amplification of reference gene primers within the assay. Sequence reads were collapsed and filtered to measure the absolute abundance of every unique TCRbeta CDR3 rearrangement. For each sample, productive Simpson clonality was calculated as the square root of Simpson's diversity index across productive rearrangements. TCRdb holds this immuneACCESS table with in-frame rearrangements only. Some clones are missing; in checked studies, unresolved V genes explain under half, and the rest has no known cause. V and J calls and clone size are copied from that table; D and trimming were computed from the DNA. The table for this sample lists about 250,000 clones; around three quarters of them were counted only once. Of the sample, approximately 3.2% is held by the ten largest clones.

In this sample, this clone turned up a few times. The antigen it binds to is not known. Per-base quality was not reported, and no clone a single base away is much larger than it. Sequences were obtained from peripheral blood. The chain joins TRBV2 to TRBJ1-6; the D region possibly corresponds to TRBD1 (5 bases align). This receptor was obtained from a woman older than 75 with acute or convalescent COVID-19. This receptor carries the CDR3 CASSEQGIMNSPLHF. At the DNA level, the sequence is TGTGCCAGCAGTGAACAGGGTATAATGAATTCACCCCTCCACTTT. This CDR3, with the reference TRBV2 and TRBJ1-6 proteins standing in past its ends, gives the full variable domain EPEVTQTPSHQVTQMGQEVILRCVPISNHLYFYWYRQILGQKVEFLVSFYNNEISEKSEIFDDQFSVERPDGSNFTLKIRSTKLEDSAMYFCASSEQGIMNSPLHFGNGTRLTVT.